A selection of T cell receptor beta chains follows, all from one sample in a study of OX40 agonist ivuxolimab in advanced cancers. Sequencing used immunoSEQ multiplex PCR; TCRdb keeps in-frame clones, though not all of them. In the table there are 40,000 or so clones, roughly 90% of which are singletons. The material sequenced was CD4+ or CD8+ T cells sorted from blood, taken in a trial of the OX40 agonist ivuxolimab. The receptors here all came from an adult with an advanced solid tumor such as melanoma, head and neck, liver or kidney cancer. The CDR3 runs from the conserved cysteine through the conserved F or W. D genes are given only for firm matches. Size tells how often a clone was seen (once, few, many) or the class of an expanded clone, and some rows leave it out.

NA TRBJ2-3 TRBV5-1 TRBD2 TGCGCCAGCAGCTCTGGACTAGCGGGGGCATCTAGCACAGATACGCAGTATTTT CASSSGLAGASSTDTQYF
NA TRBJ1-1 TRBV5-1 NA TGCGCCAGCAGCCCCGGGGGGCCTTCTGCGACTGAAGCTTTCTTT CASSPGGPSATEAFF
NA TRBJ1-5 TRBV7-9 NA TGTGCCAGCAGCTTGAGGGCCAATCAGCCCCAGCATTTT CASSLRANQPQHF
NA TRBJ2-5 TRBV19 TRBD2 TGTGCCAGTAGTAGTCCCCGTGGGGCGGGGGAAAGTAGGGAGACCCAGTACTTC CASSSPRGAGESRETQYF
NA TRBJ1-4 TRBV4-2 NA TGTGCCAGCAGCCCTCGACCAGGCTTTGCAACTAATGAAAAACTGTTTTTT CASSPRPGFATNEKLFF
NA TRBJ2-3 TRBV9 NA TGTGCCAGCAGTGAGACACCGGACGCAGATACGCAGTATTTT CASSETPDADTQYF
NA TRBJ1-3 TRBV6-6 NA TGTGCCAGCAGTTACTCGAGGGGTGGGGGAAACACCATATATTTT CASSYSRGGGNTIYF
NA TRBJ2-1 TRBV10-3 TRBD1 TGTGCCATCAGTGAGGGGCGTCCCGGGACAGGGGTCGATGAGCAGTTCTTC CAISEGRPGTGVDEQFF
once TRBJ2-3 TRBV7-9 NA TGTGCCAGCAGCCTCGGACTCGCCACAGATACGCAGTATTTT CASSLGLATDTQYF
NA TRBJ2-2 TRBV5-1 TRBD2 TGCGCCAGCAGCGTCGACGGGGGGACGAACACCGGGGAGCTGTTTTTT CASSVDGGTNTGELFF
medium-sized TRBJ2-2 TRBV7-9 NA TGTGCCAGCAGAAATCCCCGGGGGCCCGGGGAGCTGTTTTTT CASRNPRGPGELFF
NA TRBJ1-2 TRBV6-5 TRBD1 TGTGCCAGGGTGGACAGGGGGCGAGATGGCTACACCTTC CARVDRGRDGYTF
NA TRBJ2-7 TRBV7-2 TRBD2 TGTGCCAGCAGCTGGGGTGGCGGGGGTAGCTCCTACGAGCAGTACTTC CASSWGGGGSSYEQYF
NA TRBJ2-3 TRBV6-1 NA TGTGCCAACAGTGATGGGTTGGTCCCCACAGATACGCAGTATTTT CANSDGLVPTDTQYF
NA TRBJ2-6 TRBV4-2 TRBD1 TGTGCCAGCAGCCCTAGTTCCCGGGACAGGGACGTCCTGACTTTC CASSPSSRDRDVLTF
NA TRBJ1-4 TRBV11-2 TRBD1 TGTGCCAGCAGCTGGGACAGGGGGCTGGGTACTAATGAAAAACTGTTTTTT CASSWDRGLGTNEKLFF
NA TRBJ1-2 TRBV7-3 TRBD1 TGTGCCAGCAGCTTACAGGGCCGGGGACAGGGGGCCCAGGCCACCTTC CASSLQGRGQGAQATF
NA TRBJ1-1 TRBV18 TRBD1 TGTGCCAGCTCACCCGGGACAGGGGGATGGGAAACTGAAGCTTTCTTT CASSPGTGGWETEAFF
NA TRBJ1-2 TRBV6-1 NA TGTGCCAGCCGTAGCCCCGCCTCATATGGCTACACCTTC CASRSPASYGYTF
NA TRBJ1-5 TRBV14 NA TGTGCCAGCAGCCATCCCGAGGAGACTAGCAATCAGCCCCAGCATTTT CASSHPEETSNQPQHF
NA TRBJ1-2 TRBV9 NA TGTGCCAGCAGCCGCGACAGCTACTATGGCTACACCTTC CASSRDSYYGYTF
NA TRBJ2-5 TRBV6-1 NA TGTGCCAGCAGTGACCCCGCCGGGGGGCAATTTCAAGAGACCCAGTACTTC CASSDPAGGQFQETQYF
NA TRBJ1-2 TRBV4-3 NA TGCGCCAGCAGCCAAAGACCCCCACATGGCTACACCTTC CASSQRPPHGYTF
NA TRBJ2-3 TRBV6-1 NA TGTGCCAGCAGTGAAGTTCGGGGGCGTACAGATACGCAGTATTTT CASSEVRGRTDTQYF
NA TRBJ2-3 TRBV19 NA TGTGCCAGTAGTCTCAGCGGCACAGATACGCAGTATTTT CASSLSGTDTQYF
NA TRBJ2-2 TRBV2 NA TGTGCCAGCAGGAGGGACACCGGGGAGCTGTTTTTT CASRRDTGELFF
NA TRBJ2-6 TRBV7-3 NA TGTGCCAGCAGCCCGGACTTCTCTGGGGCCAACGTCCTGACTTTC CASSPDFSGANVLTF
NA TRBJ1-2 TRBV19 TRBD1 TGTGCCAGTAGTATGACAGGGGGTTACTATGGCTACACCTTC CASSMTGGYYGYTF
once TRBJ2-5 TRBV5-1 TRBD2 TGCGCCAGCAGCTTGGACGGCCGGGGGGAAGGAGAGACCCAGTACTTC CASSLDGRGEGETQYF
NA TRBJ1-2 TRBV9 NA TGTGCCAGCGCCCTAAGGCCCAGGGGAGGTGGCTACACCTTC CASALRPRGGGYTF
NA TRBJ2-2 TRBV5-1 TRBD1 TGCGCCAGCAGCCCCGGACAGGGGGGCGTCGGGGAGCTGTTTTTT CASSPGQGGVGELFF
NA TRBJ2-2 TRBV5-1 NA TGCGCCAGCAGCTTTGCCGGGGAATACACCGGGGAGCTGTTTTTT CASSFAGEYTGELFF
few TRBJ1-1 TRBV11-2 TRBD1 TGTGCCAGCCGGACAGGGCTGAACACTGAAGCTTTCTTT CASRTGLNTEAFF
NA TRBJ2-3 TRBV9 NA TGTGCCAGCAGCGTAGGTAGCGGACTCACAGATACGCAGTATTTT CASSVGSGLTDTQYF
once TRBJ2-5 TRBV29-1 TRBD1 TGCAGCGTTGAGGGGGGACAGGGGATAGTAAAGACCCAGTACTTC CSVEGGQGIVKTQYF
NA TRBJ2-3 TRBV2 NA TGTGCCAGCAGAGAAACTTTAATAGGATCAGATACGCAGTATTTT CASRETLIGSDTQYF
NA TRBJ1-3 TRBV15 NA TGTGCCACCAGCAGAGCAATCGGGACGCAAACTGGAAACACCATATATTTT CATSRAIGTQTGNTIYF
medium-sized TRBJ2-7 TRBV27 NA TGTGCCAGCAGTGCCGTCCGGGGGGCCCCCGAGAACGAGCAGTACTTC CASSAVRGAPENEQYF
NA TRBJ2-3 TRBV7-8 NA TGTGCCAGCAGCTTAGAGTCGCGGGGCTATAGCACAGATACGCAGTATTTT CASSLESRGYSTDTQYF
once TRBJ1-5 TRBV5-6 NA TGTGCCAGCAGCTTGGTAGGGGTCAATCAGCCCCAGCATTTT CASSLVGVNQPQHF
NA TRBJ2-5 TRBV20-1 NA TGCAGTGCTAGGCCTCAAGAGACCCAGTACTTC CSARPQETQYF
NA TRBJ1-1 TRBV11-3 TRBD1 TGTGCCAGCAGCGTCACAGGGGGAGACGCTGAAGCTTTCTTT CASSVTGGDAEAFF
NA TRBJ1-2 TRBV19 NA TGTGCCAGTAGTCAGCAGGTCGGCTATGGCTACACCTTC CASSQQVGYGYTF
NA TRBJ2-3 TRBV25-1 NA TGTGCCAGCAGTGACCAAAGGCGGGGGCCGGGAGATACGCAGTATTTT CASSDQRRGPGDTQYF
NA TRBJ2-5 TRBV4-3 TRBD2 TGCGCCAGCAGCCCCGGGGGGGCAGGGGAGACCCAGTACTTC CASSPGGAGETQYF
NA TRBJ1-3 TRBV7-7 NA TGTGCTAGCAGCCCCGGGACGGCTGGAAACACCATATATTTT CASSPGTAGNTIYF
NA TRBJ1-1 TRBV5-1 NA TGCGCCAGCAGCTTGATGGGGGCGGGGATGAACACTGAAGCTTTCTTT CASSLMGAGMNTEAFF
NA TRBJ2-3 TRBV5-1 NA TGCGCCAGCAGCTTCCGGGTAGTAGATACGCAGTATTTT CASSFRVVDTQYF
NA TRBJ1-1 TRBV6-1 TRBD1 TGTGCCAGCACCAGGGGGCTAGGGGACACTGAAGCTTTCTTT CASTRGLGDTEAFF